The 21 T cell receptor beta chains below all came from one sample that was sequenced in a study of blood T cell repertoires in COVID-19. Repertoires were generated with immunoSEQ multiplex PCR, while TCRdb's copy carries only in-frame clones and drops some. The table shows approximately 89,000 clones, with around three quarters occurring only once. The sequencing sample was made of peripheral blood. Every receptor here comes from a human donor in a cohort sampled during active COVID-19.

This rearrangement joins TRBV2 to TRBJ1-6, with 7 positions matching TRBD1. The CDR3 extends over 17 amino acids. Germline loops: CDR1 SNHLY, CDR2 FYNNEI. Trimming removed 6 bases from V and 0 bases from J; junction bases left unmatched: 8. The CDR3 DNA reads TGTGCCAGCAGACCTCGACAGGGTCGCTCCTATAATTCACCCCTCCACTTT. This translates into CASRPRQGRSYNSPLHF.

V gene TRBV4-2 combines with J gene TRBJ2-1, with D perhaps matching TRBD2 (5 bases). Germline V CDR1 and CDR2: LGHNA, YNFKEQ. The CDR3 is 15 residues long. V lost 1 base, J lost 5 bases, and 12 bases lay in between. This CDR3 is CASSQAEDANNEQFF. DNA of the CDR3: TGTGCCAGCAGCCAAGCGGAGGACGCAAACAATGAGCAGTTCTTC.

V is TRBV21-1 and J is TRBJ1-5; the D call in the table, TRBD1, was not verified against the DNA. TRBV21-1 is labeled a pseudogene. This CDR3 is 17 amino acids long. The DNA for the CDR3 is TGTGCCAGCAGCACCCTTTTTCAGGGGGTAGTGATCGAGTCCCAGCATTTT. Amino acid sequence: CASSTLFQGVVIESQHF.

This rearrangement joins TRBV11-2 to TRBJ1-4; perhaps TRBD1 as D (5 bases). CDR1 is SGHAT, CDR2 FQNNGV, per germline. V lost 11 bases and J 5 bases, leaving 15 bases between the germline ends. The CDR3 sequence is 13 residues long. CDR3 residues: CASGRDLNEKLFF. The CDR3 DNA follows: TGTGCCTCCGGCAGGGATTTGAATGAAAAACTGTTTTTT. Using reference TRBV11-2 and TRBJ1-4 for the parts outside the CDR3, the full variable domain is EAGVAQSPRYKIIEKRQSVAFWCNPISGHATLYWYQQILGQGPKLLIQFQNNGVVDDSQLPKDRFSAERLKGVDSTLKIQPAKLEDSAVYLCASGRDLNEKLFFGSGTQLSVL.

The chain joins TRBV7-6 to TRBJ2-7; weak D call: TRBD2 (5 bases). CDR3 size: 17 residues. Trimming took 1 base from V and 6 from J, leaving 22 bases between them. Per germline, CDR1 SGHVS and CDR2 FNYEAQ. Here the CDR3 DNA reads TGTGCCAGCAGCTTAGGGGCAGCTCACGACTACCTAGTCGAGCAGTACTTC. Encoded protein: CASSLGAAHDYLVEQYF.

The DNA for the CDR3 is TGCGCCAGCAGCTTGGTAGCTAGCGGGGGCTACAATGAGCAGTTCTTC. This translates into CASSLVASGGYNEQFF. This sequence joins TRBV5-1 and TRBJ2-1; 10 bases are shared with TRBD2. Germline CDR1 SGHRS, CDR2 YFSETQ. Trimming at V came to 0 bases and at J to 3 bases, leaving 3 bases not matched to a gene. The CDR3 has 16 amino acids.

The gene calls are TRBV13 and TRBJ2-7, with 7 positions matching TRBD2. The CDR3 sequence is 13 residues long. CDR1 PRHDT and CDR2 FYEKMQ come from the germline V gene (reference sequence). V shed 5 bases and J 5 bases; nucleotides not matched to a gene: 6. The CDR3 DNA reads TGTGCCAGCAGCCTCGGACTAGAGGACGAGCAGTACTTC. It is translated as CASSLGLEDEQYF.

V usage is TRBV5-1 and J usage is TRBJ1-4; 9 positions match TRBD1. Germline CDR1 is SGHRS and CDR2 is YFSETQ. Losses at the gene ends were 0 bases for V and 4 bases for J; bases not matched to a gene: 4. The CDR3 sequence is 16 residues long. The CDR3 here is CASSLGQGVRNEKLFF. The CDR3 DNA reads TGCGCCAGCAGCTTGGGACAGGGGGTTCGTAATGAAAAACTGTTTTTT.

The chain combines TRBV28 with TRBJ1-6; D may be TRBD1 (5 bases). The ends were cut back, 5 bases at V and 10 bases at J, with 18 bases in the middle. Per germline, CDR1 MDHEN and CDR2 SYDVKM. The CDR3 covers 15 residues. CDR3 in DNA: TGTGCCAGCAGTCCGAAGCCCAGGGTGGGATCACCCCTCCACTTT. It specifies CASSPKPRVGSPLHF.

The genes are TRBV28 and TRBJ2-7; perhaps TRBD1 as D (5 bases). The CDR3 runs to 14 residues. The ends were cut back, 6 bases at V and 3 bases at J, with 15 bases in the middle. Germline CDR1 and CDR2: MDHEN and SYDVKM. CDR3 in DNA: TGTGCCAGCAGCCCGCCGGGCAGGGTCTACGAGCAGTACTTC. This sequence encodes CASSPPGRVYEQYF.

The CDR3 region has the DNA TGTGCCAGCAGAAAGACAGGGCACTCTCTTACCGGGGAGCTGTTTTTT. Protein sequence: CASRKTGHSLTGELFF. The chain is built from TRBV28 and TRBJ2-2; TRBD1 matches at 7 bases. Germline lookup yields CDR1 MDHEN and CDR2 SYDVKM. This CDR3 is built from 16 residues. J lost 5 bases, V lost 6 bases, and 12 bases had no gene match.

The chain links TRBV6-2 or TRBV6-3 to TRBJ2-1; TRBD1 matches at 7 bases. After removal of 2 bases from V and 6 bases from J, the junction contained 13 bases not matched to a gene. CDR1 is MNHEY and CDR2 is SVGEGT in the germline V gene. The CDR3 runs to 17 residues. The CDR3 reads CASSYPFRDRRTNEQFF. The CDR3 region has the DNA TGTGCCAGCAGTTACCCCTTCCGGGACAGACGAACCAATGAGCAGTTCTTC.

The CDR3 here is CASSLTSALEQFF. CDR3 in DNA: TGTGCCAGCAGCTTGACTAGCGCCCTTGAGCAGTTCTTC. This chain links TRBV11-2 with TRBJ2-1; the match to TRBD2 covers 8 bases. The CDR3 has 13 amino acids. The V segment lost 3 bases and the J segment 9 bases; nucleotides outside the gene matches: 4. CDR1 is SGHAT, CDR2 FQNNGV, per germline.

This chain links TRBV5-4 with TRBJ2-7; TRBD2 aligns across 9 bases. This CDR3 is 16 amino acids long. Trimming took 4 bases from V and 0 from J; bases not matched to a gene: 8. The germline gives CDR1 SGHNT, CDR2 YYREEE (reference sequence). CDR3 protein: CASSPAGGRASYEQYF. The CDR3 DNA follows: TGTGCCAGCAGCCCAGCGGGCGGGAGGGCCTCCTACGAGCAGTACTTC. The full variable domain, with the rest looked up from reference TRBV5-4 and TRBJ2-7, is ETGVTQSPTHLIKTRGQQVTLRCSSQSGHNTVSWYQQALGQGPQFIFQYYREEENGRGNFPPRFSGLQFPNYSSELNVNALELDDSALYLCASSPAGGRASYEQYFGPGTRLTVT.

This clone was seen once. The DNA for the CDR3 is TGCGCCAGCAGCTTGGTTAGCGGGAGCTACAATGAGCAGTTCTTC. Translated: CASSLVSGSYNEQFF. V is TRBV5-1 and J is TRBJ2-1, with 9 bases fitting TRBD2. The CDR3 has 15 residues. Germline V gives CDR1 SGHRS, CDR2 YFSETQ. V lost 0 bases, J lost 3 bases, and 1 base stayed unmatched.

This chain connects TRBV28 to TRBJ1-1; a weak D match, TRBD1 (5 bases). V was trimmed by 5 bases and J by 2 bases, leaving 15 bases between them. The CDR3 sequence is 15 residues long. Germline lookup yields CDR1 MDHEN and CDR2 SYDVKM. CDR3 residues: CASSPSWRGNTEAFF. The CDR3 nucleotides are TGTGCCAGCAGTCCCTCGTGGAGGGGAAACACTGAAGCTTTCTTT.

This sequence joins TRBV5-1 and TRBJ2-3; maybe TRBD2 (5 bases). With 5 bases removed from V and 1 base from J, the gap between germline ends came to 11 bases. This CDR3 has 14 residues. The germline gives CDR1 SGHRS, CDR2 YFSETQ. The CDR3 protein is CASRRDSGTDTQYF. CDR3 DNA: TGCGCCAGCAGGAGGGATTCTGGCACAGATACGCAGTATTTT.

The chain couples TRBV19 to TRBJ2-2; 12 nucleotides align to TRBD2. Germline trimming cut 5 bases from V and 2 bases from J; bases unmatched to any gene: 9. The CDR3 sequence is 18 residues long. CDR1 and CDR2 from the germline V gene are LNHDA and SQIVND (reference sequence). The CDR3: CASSFQTSGSANTGELFF. CDR3 nucleotides: TGTGCCAGTAGTTTTCAGACTAGCGGGAGCGCTAACACCGGGGAGCTGTTTTTT.

This clone was seen more than once but under ten times. The CDR3 is CASSQVGQYSNQPQHF. The CDR3 DNA is TGTGCCAGCAGTCAAGTTGGACAGTATAGCAATCAGCCCCAGCATTTT. The chain links TRBV28 to TRBJ1-5, with a possible D match to TRBD1 (6 bases). Germline V lookup: CDR1 MDHEN, CDR2 SYDVKM. V was clipped by 5 bases and J by 0 bases, with 14 bases between them. The CDR3 has 16 amino acids.

J is TRBJ2-1 and V is TRBV4-3, with 9 bases aligning to TRBD2. Per germline, CDR1 LGHNA and CDR2 YSLEER. This CDR3 region has 15 residues. Trimming removed 5 bases from V and 6 bases from J; junction bases left unmatched: 8. The CDR3 sequence: CASSGIAGALNEQFF. The CDR3 bases are TGCGCCAGCAGCGGCATAGCGGGAGCTCTCAATGAGCAGTTCTTC.

This chain links TRBV9 with TRBJ2-3, with 14 bases fitting TRBD2. This CDR3 has 17 residues. CDR1 is SGDLS, CDR2 YYNGEE, per germline. V lost 0 bases and J lost 4; bases outside the gene matches: 4. CDR3 nucleotides: TGTGCCAGCAGCGTAGGACTAGCGGGAGGGAGGGCAGATACGCAGTATTTT. This sequence encodes CASSVGLAGGRADTQYF. Filled out from reference TRBV9 and TRBJ2-3, the complete variable domain reads DSGVTQTPKHLITATGQRVTLRCSPRSGDLSVYWYQQSLDQGLQFLIQYYNGEERAKGNILERFSAQQFPDLHSELNLSSLELGDSALYFCASSVGLAGGRADTQYFGPGTRLTVL.